A single T cell receptor (beta chain) is shown here with its context. Its antigen is not known. Time point: peripheral blood 6 weeks after treatment start. Each patient's cancer was a locally advanced or metastatic urothelial carcinoma. Patient sample counts ranged from 1 to 8, pretreatment and on-treatment. The CDR3 is 14 amino acids. The ends were cut back, 4 bases at V and 13 bases at J, with 24 bases in the middle. Germline assignment: CDR1 SGHDT and CDR2 YYEEEE. The table came from immunoSEQ multiplex PCR; TCRdb's copy has only in-frame clones and leaves some out. The sample records some 110,000 clones, 80% to 95% being singletons. The data derive from a study of PD-L1 blockade in urothelial cancer. Whole-study context: Blood drawn 3 weeks (second dose) and 6 weeks after treatment start was analyzed. Study results and limitations: Pretreatment clonality of the blood TCR repertoire below the median was predictive of superior survival.

The chain links TRBV5-6 to TRBJ2-7; the D gene is possibly TRBD2 (6 bases). The material was PBMCs, obtained around atezolizumab (anti-PD-L1) treatment. This sequence was found in a man aged 55 to 69 with urothelial cancer. CDR3 in DNA: TGTGCCAGCAGCCTTGTAGCGGCCAAGGTGGCACGATACTTC. Translating it yields CASSLVAAKVARYF.